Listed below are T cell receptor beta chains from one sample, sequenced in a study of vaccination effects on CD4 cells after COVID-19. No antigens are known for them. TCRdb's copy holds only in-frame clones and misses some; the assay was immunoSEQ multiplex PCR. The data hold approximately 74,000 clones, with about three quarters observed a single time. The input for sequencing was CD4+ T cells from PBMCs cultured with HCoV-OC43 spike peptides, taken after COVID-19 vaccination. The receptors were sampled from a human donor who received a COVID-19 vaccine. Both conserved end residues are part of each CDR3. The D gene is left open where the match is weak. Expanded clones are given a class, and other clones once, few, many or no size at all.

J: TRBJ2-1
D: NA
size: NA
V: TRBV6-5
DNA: TGTGCCAGCGCCCGGGGCAGCTCCTACAATGAGCAGTTCTTC
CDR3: CASARGSSYNEQFF

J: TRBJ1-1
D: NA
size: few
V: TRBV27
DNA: TGTGCCAGCAGTTCTGCGCAGGCCCGGGCCCGAGCTTTCTTT
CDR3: CASSSAQARARAFF

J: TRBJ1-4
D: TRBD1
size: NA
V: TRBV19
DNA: TGTGCCAGTAGTATTGGTGATGGACAGGGCCGTGAAAAACTGTTTTTT
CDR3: CASSIGDGQGREKLFF

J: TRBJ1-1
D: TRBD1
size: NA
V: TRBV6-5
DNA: TGTGCCAGCAGTATCCACAGGGGCGCGAACACTGAAGCTTTCTTT
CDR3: CASSIHRGANTEAFF

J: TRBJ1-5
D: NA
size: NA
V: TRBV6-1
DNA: TGTGCCAGCAGTGAGGACGGCTTGCGGCCCCAGCATTTT
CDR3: CASSEDGLRPQHF

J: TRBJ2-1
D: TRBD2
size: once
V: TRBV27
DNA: TGTGCCAGCAGTTCCCCGACCCGGACTAGCGGGGGATACAATGAGCAGTTCTTC
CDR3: CASSSPTRTSGGYNEQFF

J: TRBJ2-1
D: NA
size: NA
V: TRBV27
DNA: TGTGCCAGCACCCTGGGGGGGCCCTCCTACAATGAGCAGTTCTTC
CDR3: CASTLGGPSYNEQFF

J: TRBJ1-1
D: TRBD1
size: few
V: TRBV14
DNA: TGTGCCAGCAGCCAAGTGGGACAGGGATATTCTGAAGCTTTCTTT
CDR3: CASSQVGQGYSEAFF

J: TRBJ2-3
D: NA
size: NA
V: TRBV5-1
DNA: TGCGCCAGCAGCTTGGGTATATCCGATACGCAGTATTTT
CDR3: CASSLGISDTQYF

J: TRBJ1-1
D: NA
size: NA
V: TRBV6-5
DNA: TGTGCCAGCAGCCCCCGGGGGGAGGGCACTGAAGCTTTCTTT
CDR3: CASSPRGEGTEAFF

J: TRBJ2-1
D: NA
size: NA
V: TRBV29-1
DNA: TGCAGCGTTTCCAGGGTGCGTGAGCAGTTCTTC
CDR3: CSVSRVREQFF

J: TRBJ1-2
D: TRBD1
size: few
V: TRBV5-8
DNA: TGTGCCAGCAGCTTAATACCAGGGGGCTGGGACTATGGCTACACCTTC
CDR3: CASSLIPGGWDYGYTF

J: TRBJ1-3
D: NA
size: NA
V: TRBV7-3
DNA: TGTGCCAGCAGCTCTACGGGACAAGGAAACACCATATATTTT
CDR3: CASSSTGQGNTIYF

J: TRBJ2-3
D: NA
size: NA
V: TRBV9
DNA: TGTGCCAGCAGCGTCTTAGGCGGGGCTCGAGCAGATACGCAGTATTTT
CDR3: CASSVLGGARADTQYF

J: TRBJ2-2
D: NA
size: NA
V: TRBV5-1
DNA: TGCGCCAGCAGCTTGATTGCCAGGGTTGGAACCGGGGAGCTGTTTTTT
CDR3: CASSLIARVGTGELFF

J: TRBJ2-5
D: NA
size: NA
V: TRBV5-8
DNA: TGTGCCAGCAGCTTGGCCCGGGGGCTCCAAGAGACCCAGTACTTC
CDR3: CASSLARGLQETQYF

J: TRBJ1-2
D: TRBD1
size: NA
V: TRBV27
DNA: TGTGCCAGCAGTCTGAGCGGGACAGGGGCTGGTGGCTACACCTTC
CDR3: CASSLSGTGAGGYTF

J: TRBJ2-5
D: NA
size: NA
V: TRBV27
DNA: TGTGCCAGCAGTATGAGTGGGGAAAAGGGAGAGACCCAGTACTTC
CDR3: CASSMSGEKGETQYF

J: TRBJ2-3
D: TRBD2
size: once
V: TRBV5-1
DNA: TGCGCCAGCAGCCCGGGACTAGCGGGGGTAGAAACGCAGTATTTT
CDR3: CASSPGLAGVETQYF

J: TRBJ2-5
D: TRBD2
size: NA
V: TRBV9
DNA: TGTGCCAGCAGCGTAGCTGCACTAGCGGGGGGACAAGAGACCCAGTACTTC
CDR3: CASSVAALAGGQETQYF

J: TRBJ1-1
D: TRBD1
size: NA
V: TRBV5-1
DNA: TGCGCCAGCAGCGATGACAGGGGAAACACTGAAGCTTTCTTT
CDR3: CASSDDRGNTEAFF

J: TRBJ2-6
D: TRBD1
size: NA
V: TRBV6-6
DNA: TGTGCCAGCGTCAACAGGGGGCCTGGGGCCAACGTCCTGACTTTC
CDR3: CASVNRGPGANVLTF

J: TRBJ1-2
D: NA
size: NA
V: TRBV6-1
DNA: TGTGCCAGCAGTGAGAGCGCAGGAGCTAACTATGGCTACACCTTC
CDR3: CASSESAGANYGYTF

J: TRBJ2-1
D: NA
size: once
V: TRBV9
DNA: TGTGCCAGCAGCGTAGCAAGCAATGAGCAGTTCTTC
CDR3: CASSVASNEQFF

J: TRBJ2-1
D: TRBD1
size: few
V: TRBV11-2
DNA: TGTGCCAGCAGCTTAGCCCCTCCAGGGGGCCAATACAATGAGCAGTTCTTC
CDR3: CASSLAPPGGQYNEQFF

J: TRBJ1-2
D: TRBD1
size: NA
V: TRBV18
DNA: TGTGCCAGCTCACCCGTACAGGGGAACTATGGCTACACCTTC
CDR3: CASSPVQGNYGYTF

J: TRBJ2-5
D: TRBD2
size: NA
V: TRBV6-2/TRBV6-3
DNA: TGTGCCAGCAGTTACTCCTTACATCTGGAGCGGGGGGGCAGAAATACCCAGTACTTC
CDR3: CASSYSLHLERGGRNTQYF

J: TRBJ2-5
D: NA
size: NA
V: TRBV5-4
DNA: TGTGCCAGCAGCGAGGGGGGTTCGCTGGAGACCCAGTACTTC
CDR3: CASSEGGSLETQYF

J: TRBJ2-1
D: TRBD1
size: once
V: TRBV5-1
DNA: TGCGCCAGCAGCTTTTCCACCGGGACAGAAGCTTACAATGAGCAGTTCTTC
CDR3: CASSFSTGTEAYNEQFF

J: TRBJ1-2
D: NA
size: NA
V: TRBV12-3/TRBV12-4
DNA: TGTGCCAGCAGTTTAGTAGGGGGAGGCTACACCTTC
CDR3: CASSLVGGGYTF